This TCR beta chain was profiled in a study of molecular identifiers for immune sequencing clone quantification. About the study: In the replicates, RNA derived from about 20,000 or 100,000 naive CD8 cells was divided into five parts, and four were sequenced. General observations from the study: Underestimation of highly expanded clone sizes could arise where identical TCR molecules share a barcode. Clones above 20 RNA copies contained over 97% of effector molecules and under 1% of naive molecules.

From the PCR reads, TCRdb called clonotypes with MiXCR, one entry per CDR3 protein. The data contain 490,000 or so distinct CDR3 sequences, 25% of them singletons. Sorting defined naive CD8 T cells as CD8+CD4-CCR7+CD45RA+. J lost 5 bases, V lost 4 bases, and 7 bases had no gene match. This CDR3 is 14 amino acids long. Germline V lookup: CDR1 SEHNR, CDR2 FQNEAQ (reference sequence). In this sample, this clonotype turned up a few times. Its specificity is unknown. The receptor's source is a human donor in good health. Some libraries in this study had Jurkat cell RNA spiked in. Sequenced: naive CD8+ T cells from blood, with Jurkat cell RNA spiked in. Subset here: FACS-sorted CD8+CD4-CCR7+CD45RA+ naive T cells. V usage is TRBV7-9 and J usage is TRBJ2-7, with 8 bases matching TRBD2. The CDR3 sequence: CASSYGGRINEQYF. The CDR3 nucleotides are TGTGCCAGCAGCTATGGCGGGAGGATCAACGAGCAGTACTTC.